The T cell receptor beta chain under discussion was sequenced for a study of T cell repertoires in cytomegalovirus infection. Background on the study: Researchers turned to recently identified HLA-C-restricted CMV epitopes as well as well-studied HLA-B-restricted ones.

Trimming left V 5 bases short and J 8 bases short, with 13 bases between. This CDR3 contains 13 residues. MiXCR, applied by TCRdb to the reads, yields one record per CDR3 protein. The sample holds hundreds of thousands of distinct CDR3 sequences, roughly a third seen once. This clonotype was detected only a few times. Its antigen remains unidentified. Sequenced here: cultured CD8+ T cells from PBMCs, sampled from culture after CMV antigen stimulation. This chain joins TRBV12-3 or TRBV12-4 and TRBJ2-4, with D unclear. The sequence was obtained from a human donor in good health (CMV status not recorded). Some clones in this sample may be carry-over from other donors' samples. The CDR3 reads CASSLIYRDIQYF. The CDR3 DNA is TGTGCCAGCAGTCTCATATACCGGGACATTCAGTACTTC.